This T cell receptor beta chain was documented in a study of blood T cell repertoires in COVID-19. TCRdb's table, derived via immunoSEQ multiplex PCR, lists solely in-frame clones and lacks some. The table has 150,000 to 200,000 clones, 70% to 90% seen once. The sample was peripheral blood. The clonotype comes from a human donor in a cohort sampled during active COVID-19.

The CDR3 DNA follows: TGTGCCACCAGTGATGCGAGGGGGCGTGACTATGGCTACACCTTC. Its translation: CATSDARGRDYGYTF. The rearrangement links TRBV24-1 to TRBJ1-2; 7 nucleotides agree with TRBD1. The trim removed 3 bases at V and 3 bases at J, leaving 6 bases unmatched. The CDR3 runs 15 residues. Per germline, CDR1 KGHDR and CDR2 SFDVKD.